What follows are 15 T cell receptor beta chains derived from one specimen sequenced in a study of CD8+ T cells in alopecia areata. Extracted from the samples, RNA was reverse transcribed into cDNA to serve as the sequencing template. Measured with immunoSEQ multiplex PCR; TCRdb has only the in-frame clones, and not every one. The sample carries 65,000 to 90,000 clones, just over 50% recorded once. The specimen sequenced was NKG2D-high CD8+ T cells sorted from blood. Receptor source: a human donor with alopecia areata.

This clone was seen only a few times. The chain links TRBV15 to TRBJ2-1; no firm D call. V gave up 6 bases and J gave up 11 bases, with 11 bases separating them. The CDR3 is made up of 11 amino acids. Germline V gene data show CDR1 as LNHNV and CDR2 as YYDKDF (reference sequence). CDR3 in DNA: TGTGCCACCAGATCCGGCGGACAGCAGTTCTTC. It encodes CATRSGGQQFF.

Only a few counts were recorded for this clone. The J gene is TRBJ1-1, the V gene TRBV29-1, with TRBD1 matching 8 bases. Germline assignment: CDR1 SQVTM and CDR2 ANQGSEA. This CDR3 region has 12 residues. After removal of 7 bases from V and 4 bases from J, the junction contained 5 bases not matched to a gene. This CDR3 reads CSADRGGTEAFF. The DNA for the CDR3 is TGCAGCGCCGACAGGGGCGGCACTGAAGCTTTCTTT.

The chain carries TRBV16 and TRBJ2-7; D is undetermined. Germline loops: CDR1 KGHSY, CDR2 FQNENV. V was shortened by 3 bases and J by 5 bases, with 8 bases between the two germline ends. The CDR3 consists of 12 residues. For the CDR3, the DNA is TGTGCCAGCAGCCAGTCAGCGCACGAGCAGTACTTC. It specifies CASSQSAHEQYF. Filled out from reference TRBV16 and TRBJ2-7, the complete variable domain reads GEEVAQTPKHLVRGEGQKAKLYCAPIKGHSYVFWYQQVLKNEFKFLISFQNENVFDETGMPKERFSAKCLPNSPCSLEIQATKLEDSAVYFCASSQSAHEQYFGPGTRLTVT.

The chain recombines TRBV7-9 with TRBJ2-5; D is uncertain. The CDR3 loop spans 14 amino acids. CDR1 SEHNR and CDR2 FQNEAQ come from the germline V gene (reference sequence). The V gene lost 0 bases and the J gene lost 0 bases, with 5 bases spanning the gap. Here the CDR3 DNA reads TGTGCCAGCAGCTTAGCTGGCGACCAAGAGACCCAGTACTTC. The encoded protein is CASSLAGDQETQYF.

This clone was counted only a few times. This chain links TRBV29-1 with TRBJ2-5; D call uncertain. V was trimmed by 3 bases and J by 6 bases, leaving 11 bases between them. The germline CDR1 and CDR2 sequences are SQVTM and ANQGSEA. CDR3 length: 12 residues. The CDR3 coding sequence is TGCAGCGTTGATGATCCCAGCCAGACCCAGTACTTC. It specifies CSVDDPSQTQYF.

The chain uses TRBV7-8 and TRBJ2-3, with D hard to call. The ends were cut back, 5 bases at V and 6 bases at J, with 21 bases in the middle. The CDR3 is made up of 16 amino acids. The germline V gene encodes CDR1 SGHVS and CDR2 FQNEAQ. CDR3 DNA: TGTGCCAGCAGCCACTTGACCGGGCCCGAAGAGGATACGCAGTATTTT. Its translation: CASSHLTGPEEDTQYF. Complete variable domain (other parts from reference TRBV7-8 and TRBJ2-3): GAGVSQSPRYKVAKRGQDVALRCDPISGHVSLFWYQQALGQGPEFLTYFQNEAQLDKSGLPSDRFFAERPEGSVSTLKIQRTQQEDSAVYLCASSHLTGPEEDTQYFGPGTRLTVL.

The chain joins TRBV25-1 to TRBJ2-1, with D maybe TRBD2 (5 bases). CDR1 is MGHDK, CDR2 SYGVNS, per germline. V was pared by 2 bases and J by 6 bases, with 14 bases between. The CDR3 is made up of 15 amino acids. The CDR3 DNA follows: TGTGCCAGCAGTGAAACTGTGATACTAGGCAATGAGCAGTTCTTC. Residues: CASSETVILGNEQFF. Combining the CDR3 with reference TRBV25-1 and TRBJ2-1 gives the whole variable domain EADIYQTPRYLVIGTGKKITLECSQTMGHDKMYWYQQDPGMELHLIHYSYGVNSTEKGDLSSESTVSRIRTEHFPLTLESARPSHTSQYLCASSETVILGNEQFFGPGTRLTVL.

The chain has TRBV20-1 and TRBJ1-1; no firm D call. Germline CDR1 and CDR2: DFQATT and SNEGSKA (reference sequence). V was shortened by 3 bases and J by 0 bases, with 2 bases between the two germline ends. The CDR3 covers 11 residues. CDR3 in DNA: TGCAGTGCTAGGGTGAACACTGAAGCTTTCTTT. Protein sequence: CSARVNTEAFF.

The CDR3 nucleotides are TGTGCCAGCAGCTTTTTTGGGGACGAGGTTGCAGATACGCAGTATTTT. Amino acids: CASSFFGDEVADTQYF. The V call is TRBV7-9, the J call TRBJ2-3; perhaps D is TRBD1 or TRBD2 (5 bases each). This CDR3 is 16 amino acids long. V lost 3 bases and J 4 bases, leaving 17 bases between the germline ends. The germline CDR1 and CDR2 sequences are SEHNR and FQNEAQ (reference sequence).

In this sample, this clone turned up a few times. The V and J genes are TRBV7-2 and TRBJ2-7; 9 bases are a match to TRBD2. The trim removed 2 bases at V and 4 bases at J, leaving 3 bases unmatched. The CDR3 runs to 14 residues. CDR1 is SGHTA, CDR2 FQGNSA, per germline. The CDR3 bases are TGTGCCAGCAGCTTAAGTAGCGGGAGTTACGAGCAGTACTTC. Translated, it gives CASSLSSGSYEQYF.

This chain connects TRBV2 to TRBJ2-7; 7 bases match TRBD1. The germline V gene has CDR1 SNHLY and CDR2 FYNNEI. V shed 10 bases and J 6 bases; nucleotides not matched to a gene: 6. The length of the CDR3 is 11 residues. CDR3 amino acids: CATLQGTEQYF. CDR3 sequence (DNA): TGTGCCACTTTACAGGGGACCGAGCAGTACTTC.

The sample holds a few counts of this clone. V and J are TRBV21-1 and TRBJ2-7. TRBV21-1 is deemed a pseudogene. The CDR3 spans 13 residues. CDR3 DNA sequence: TGTGCCAGCAGCCCTCGGGCCTCCTACGAGCAGTACTTC. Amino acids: CASSPRASYEQYF.

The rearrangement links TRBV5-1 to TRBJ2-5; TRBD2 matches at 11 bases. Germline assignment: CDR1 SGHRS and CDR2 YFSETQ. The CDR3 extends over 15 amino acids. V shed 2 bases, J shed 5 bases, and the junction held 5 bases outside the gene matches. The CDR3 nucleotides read TGCGCCAGCAGCTTTAGCGGGGGGGCCGGGGAGACCCAGTACTTC. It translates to CASSFSGGAGETQYF.

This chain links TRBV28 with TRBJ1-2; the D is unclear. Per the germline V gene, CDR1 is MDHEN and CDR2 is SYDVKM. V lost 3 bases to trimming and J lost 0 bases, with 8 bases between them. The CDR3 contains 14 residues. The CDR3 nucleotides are TGTGCCAGCAGTTTTGCCAGTACTAACTATGGCTACACCTTC. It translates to CASSFASTNYGYTF.

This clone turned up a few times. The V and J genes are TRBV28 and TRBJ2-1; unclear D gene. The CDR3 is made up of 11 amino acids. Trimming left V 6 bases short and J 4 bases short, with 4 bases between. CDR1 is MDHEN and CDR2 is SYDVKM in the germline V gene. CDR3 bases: TGTGCCAGCAGAGGATACAATGAGCAGTTCTTC. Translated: CASRGYNEQFF.